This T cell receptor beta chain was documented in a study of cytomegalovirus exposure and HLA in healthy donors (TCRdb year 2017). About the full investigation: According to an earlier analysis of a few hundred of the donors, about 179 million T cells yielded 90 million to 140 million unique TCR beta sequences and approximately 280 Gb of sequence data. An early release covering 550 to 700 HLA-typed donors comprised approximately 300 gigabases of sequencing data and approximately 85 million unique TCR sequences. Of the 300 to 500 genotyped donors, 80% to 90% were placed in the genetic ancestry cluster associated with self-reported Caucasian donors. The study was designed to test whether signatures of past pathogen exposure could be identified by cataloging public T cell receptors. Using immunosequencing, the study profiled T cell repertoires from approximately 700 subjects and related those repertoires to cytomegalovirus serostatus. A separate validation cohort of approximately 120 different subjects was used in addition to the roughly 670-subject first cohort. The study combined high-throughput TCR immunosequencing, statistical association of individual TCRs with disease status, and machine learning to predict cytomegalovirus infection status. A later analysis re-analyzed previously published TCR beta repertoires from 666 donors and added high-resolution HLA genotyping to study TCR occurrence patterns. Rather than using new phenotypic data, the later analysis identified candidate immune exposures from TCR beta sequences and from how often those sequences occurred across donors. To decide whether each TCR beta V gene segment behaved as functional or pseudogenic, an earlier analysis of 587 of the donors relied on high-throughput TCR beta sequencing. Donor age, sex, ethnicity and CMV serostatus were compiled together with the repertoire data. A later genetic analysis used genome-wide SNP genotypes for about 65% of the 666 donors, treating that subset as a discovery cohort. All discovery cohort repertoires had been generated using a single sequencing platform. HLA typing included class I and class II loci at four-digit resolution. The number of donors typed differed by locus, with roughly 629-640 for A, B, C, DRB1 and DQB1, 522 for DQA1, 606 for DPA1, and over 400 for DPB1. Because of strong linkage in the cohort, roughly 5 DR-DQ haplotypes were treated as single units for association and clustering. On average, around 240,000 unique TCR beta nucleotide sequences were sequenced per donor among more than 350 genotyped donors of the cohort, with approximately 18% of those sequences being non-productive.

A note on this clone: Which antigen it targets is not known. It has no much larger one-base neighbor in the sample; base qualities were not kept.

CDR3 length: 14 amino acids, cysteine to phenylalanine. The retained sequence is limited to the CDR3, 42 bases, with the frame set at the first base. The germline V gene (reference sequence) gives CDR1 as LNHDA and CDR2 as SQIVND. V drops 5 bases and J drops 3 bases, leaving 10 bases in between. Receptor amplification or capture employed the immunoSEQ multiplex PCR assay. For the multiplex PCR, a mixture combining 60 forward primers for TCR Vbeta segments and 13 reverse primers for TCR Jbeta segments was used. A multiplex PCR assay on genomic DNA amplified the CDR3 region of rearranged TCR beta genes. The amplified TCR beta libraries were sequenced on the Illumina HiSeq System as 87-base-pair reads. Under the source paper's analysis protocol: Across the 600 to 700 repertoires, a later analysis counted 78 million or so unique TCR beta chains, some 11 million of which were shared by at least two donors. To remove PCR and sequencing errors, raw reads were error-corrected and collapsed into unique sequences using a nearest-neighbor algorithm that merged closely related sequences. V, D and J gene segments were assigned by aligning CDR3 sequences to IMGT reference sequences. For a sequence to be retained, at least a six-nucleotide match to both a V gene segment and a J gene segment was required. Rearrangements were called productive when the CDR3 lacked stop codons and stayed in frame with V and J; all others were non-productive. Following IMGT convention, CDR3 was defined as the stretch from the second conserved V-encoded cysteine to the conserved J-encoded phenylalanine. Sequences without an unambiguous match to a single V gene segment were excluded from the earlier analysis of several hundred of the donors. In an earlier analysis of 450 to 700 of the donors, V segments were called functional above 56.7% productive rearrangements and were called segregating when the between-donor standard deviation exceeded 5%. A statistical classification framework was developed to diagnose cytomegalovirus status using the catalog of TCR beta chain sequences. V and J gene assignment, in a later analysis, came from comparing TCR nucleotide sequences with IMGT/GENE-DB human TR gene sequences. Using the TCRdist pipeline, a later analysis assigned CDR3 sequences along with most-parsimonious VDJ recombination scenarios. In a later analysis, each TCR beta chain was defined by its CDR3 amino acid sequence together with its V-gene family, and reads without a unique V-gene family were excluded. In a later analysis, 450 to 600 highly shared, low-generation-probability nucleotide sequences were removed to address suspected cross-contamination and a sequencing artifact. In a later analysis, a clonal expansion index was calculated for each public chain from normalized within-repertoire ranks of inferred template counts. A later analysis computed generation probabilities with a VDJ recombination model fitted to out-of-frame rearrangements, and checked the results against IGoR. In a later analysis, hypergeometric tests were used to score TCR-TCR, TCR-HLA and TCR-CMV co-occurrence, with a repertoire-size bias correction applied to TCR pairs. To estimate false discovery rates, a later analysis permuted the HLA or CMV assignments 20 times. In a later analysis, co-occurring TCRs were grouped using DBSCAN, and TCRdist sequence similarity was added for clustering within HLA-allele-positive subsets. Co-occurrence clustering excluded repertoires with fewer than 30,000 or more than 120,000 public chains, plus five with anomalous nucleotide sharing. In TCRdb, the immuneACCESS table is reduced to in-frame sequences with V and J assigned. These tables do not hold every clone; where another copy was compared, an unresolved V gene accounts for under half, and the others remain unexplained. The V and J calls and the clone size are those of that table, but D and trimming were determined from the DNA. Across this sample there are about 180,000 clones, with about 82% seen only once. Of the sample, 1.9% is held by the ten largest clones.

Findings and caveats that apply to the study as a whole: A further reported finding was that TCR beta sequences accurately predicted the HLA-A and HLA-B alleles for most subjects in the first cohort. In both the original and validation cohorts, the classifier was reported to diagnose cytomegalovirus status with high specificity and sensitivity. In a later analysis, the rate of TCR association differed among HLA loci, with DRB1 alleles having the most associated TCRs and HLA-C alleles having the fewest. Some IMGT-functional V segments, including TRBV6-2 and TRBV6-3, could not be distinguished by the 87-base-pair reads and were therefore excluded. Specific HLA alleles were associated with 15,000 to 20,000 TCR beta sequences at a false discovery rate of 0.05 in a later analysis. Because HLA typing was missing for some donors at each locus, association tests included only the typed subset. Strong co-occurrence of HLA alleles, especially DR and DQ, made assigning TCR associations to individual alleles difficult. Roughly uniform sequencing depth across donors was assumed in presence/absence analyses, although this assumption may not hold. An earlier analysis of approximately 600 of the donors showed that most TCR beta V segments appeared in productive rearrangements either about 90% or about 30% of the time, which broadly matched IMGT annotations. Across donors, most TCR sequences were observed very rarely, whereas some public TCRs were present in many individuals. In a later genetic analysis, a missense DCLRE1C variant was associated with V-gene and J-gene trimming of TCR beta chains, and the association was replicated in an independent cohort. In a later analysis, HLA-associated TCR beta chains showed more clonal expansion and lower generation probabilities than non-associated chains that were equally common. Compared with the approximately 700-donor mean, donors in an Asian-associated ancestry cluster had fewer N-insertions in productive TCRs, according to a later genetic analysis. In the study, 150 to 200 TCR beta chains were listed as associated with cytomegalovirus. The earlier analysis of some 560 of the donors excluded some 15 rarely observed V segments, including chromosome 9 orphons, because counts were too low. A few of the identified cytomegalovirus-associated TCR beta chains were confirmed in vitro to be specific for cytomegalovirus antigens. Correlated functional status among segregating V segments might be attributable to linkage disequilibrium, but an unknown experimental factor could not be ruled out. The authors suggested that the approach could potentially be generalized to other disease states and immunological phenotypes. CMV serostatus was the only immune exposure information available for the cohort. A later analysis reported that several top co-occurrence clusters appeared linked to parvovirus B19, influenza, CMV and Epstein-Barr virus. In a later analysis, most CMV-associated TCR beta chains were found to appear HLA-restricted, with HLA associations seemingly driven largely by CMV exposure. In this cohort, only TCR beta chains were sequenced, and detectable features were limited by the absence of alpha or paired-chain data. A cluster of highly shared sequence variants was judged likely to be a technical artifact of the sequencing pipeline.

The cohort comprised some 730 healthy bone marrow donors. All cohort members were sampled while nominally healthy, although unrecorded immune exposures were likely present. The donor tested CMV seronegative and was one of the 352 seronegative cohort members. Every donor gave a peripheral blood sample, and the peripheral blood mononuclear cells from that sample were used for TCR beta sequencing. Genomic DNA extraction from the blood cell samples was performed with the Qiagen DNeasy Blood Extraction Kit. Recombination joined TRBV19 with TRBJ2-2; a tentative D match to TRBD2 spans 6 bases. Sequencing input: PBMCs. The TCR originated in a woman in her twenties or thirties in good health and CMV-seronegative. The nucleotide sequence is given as TGTGCCAGTAGTCCGGGACTCTACACCGGGGAGCTGTTTTTT. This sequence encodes CASSPGLYTGELFF.